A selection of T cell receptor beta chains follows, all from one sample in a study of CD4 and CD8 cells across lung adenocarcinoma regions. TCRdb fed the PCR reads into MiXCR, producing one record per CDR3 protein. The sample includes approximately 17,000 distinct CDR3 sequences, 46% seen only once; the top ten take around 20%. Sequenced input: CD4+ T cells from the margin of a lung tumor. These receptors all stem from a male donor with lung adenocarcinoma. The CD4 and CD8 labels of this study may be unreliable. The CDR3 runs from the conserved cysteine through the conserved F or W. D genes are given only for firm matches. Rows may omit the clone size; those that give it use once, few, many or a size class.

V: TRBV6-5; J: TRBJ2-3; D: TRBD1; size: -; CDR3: CASSYASGGSSTDTQYF; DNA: TGTGCCAGCAGTTACGCCTCAGGGGGATCAAGCACAGATACGCAGTATTTT
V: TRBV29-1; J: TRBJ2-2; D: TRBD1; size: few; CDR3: CSVEDRLRTGELFF; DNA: TGCAGCGTCGAGGACAGGCTACGCACCGGGGAGCTGTTTTTT
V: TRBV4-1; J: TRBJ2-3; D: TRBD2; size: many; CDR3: CASSRETSAQYF; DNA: TGCGCCAGCAGCCGCGAGACTAGCGCGCAGTATTTT
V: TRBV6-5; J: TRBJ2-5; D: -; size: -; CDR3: CASSYPGETQYF; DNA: TGTGCCAGCAGTTACCCGGGAGAGACCCAGTACTTC
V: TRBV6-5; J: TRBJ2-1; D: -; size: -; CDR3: CASSYTQGRGGNEQFF; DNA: TGTGCCAGCAGTTACACTCAAGGGAGGGGGGGCAATGAGCAGTTCTTC
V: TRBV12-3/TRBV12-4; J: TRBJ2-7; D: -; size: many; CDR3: CASRSSANQGEQYF; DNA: TGTGCCAGCCGGTCTAGCGCAAATCAGGGCGAGCAGTACTTC
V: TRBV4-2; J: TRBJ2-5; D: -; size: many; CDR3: CASSQVAVQETQYF; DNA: TGTGCCAGCAGCCAAGTAGCAGTCCAAGAGACCCAGTACTTC
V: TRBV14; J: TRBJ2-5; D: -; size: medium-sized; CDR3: CASSQIDTPGWVTQYF; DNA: TGTGCCAGCAGCCAGATTGACACCCCGGGTTGGGTGACCCAGTACTTC
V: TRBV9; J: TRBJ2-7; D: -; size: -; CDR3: CASSTDSYEQYF; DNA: TGTGCCAGCAGCACAGACAGCTACGAGCAGTACTTC
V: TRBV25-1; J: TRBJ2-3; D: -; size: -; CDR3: CASRELPGPDPDTQYF; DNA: TGTGCCAGCAGGGAATTGCCGGGACCGGACCCAGATACGCAGTATTTC
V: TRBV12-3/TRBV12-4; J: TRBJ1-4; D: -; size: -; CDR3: CASSPDGEGKLFF; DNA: TGTGCCAGCAGCCCCGACGGGGAGGGAAAACTGTTTTTT
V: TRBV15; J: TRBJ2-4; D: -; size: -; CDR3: CATAQSRIQYF; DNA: TGTGCCACAGCCCAGAGTCGCATTCAGTACTTC
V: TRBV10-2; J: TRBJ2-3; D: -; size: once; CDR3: CGGCGVGATDTQYF; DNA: TGCGGCGGCTGTGGGGTGGGGGCCACAGACACGCAGTATTTC
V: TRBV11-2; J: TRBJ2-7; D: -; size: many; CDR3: CASSSPGYEQYF; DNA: TGTGCCAGCAGCTCTCCGGGCTACGAGCAGTACTTC
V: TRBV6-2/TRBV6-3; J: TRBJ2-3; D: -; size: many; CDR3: CASSPGGFTQYF; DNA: TGTGCCAGCAGTCCAGGCGGGTTCACGCAGTATTTT
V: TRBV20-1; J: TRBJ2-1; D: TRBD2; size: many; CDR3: CSAKPGGRYNEQFF; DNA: TGCAGTGCTAAACCGGGAGGGCGGTACAATGAGCAGTTCTTC
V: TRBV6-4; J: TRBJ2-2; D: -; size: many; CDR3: CASSPQGFNTGELFF; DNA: TGTGCCAGCAGTCCTCAGGGGTTTAACACCGGGGAGCTGTTTTTT
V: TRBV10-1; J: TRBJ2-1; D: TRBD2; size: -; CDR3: CASSEVAGGVDEQFF; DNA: TGCGCCAGCAGTGAAGTTGCGGGGGGGGTCGATGAGCAGTTCTTC
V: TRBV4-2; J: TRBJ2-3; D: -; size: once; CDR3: CASREDGASATDTQYF; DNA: TGTGCCAGCAGGGAAGACGGCGCAAGTGCCACAGATACGCAGTATTTT
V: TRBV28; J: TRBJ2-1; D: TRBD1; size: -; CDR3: CASSRTGIYNEQFF; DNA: TGTGCCAGCAGTCGGACAGGGATTTACAATGAGCAGTTCTTC